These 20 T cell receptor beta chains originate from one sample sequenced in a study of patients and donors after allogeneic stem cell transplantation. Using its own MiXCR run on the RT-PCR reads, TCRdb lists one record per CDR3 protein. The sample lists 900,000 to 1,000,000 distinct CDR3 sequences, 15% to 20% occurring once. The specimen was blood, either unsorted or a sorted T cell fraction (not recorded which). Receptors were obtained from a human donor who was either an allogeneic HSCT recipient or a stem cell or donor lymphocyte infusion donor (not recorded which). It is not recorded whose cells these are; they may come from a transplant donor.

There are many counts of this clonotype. This chain's CDR3 is CASSPPTGPSGANVLTF. The CDR3 nucleotides read TGTGCCAGCAGTCCTCCGACAGGTCCCTCTGGGGCCAACGTCCTGACTTTC. This rearrangement joins TRBV12-3 or TRBV12-4 to TRBJ2-6, with D possibly matching TRBD1 (6 bases). Deletions cut 5 bases from V and 0 bases from J, with 14 bases between. The length of the CDR3 is 17 residues.

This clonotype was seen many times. The CDR3 protein is CASSFPPRDRATYEQYF. DNA for the CDR3: TGTGCCAGCAGCTTCCCACCTCGAGATAGGGCCACCTACGAGCAGTACTTC. The chain couples TRBV12-3 or TRBV12-4 to TRBJ2-7; no definite D call. This CDR3 contains 17 residues. Trimming removed 6 bases at V and 2 bases at J, with 23 bases between.

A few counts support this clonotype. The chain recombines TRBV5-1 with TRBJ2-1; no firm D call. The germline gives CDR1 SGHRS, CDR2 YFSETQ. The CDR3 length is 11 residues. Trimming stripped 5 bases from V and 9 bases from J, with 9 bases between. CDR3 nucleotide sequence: TGCGCCAGCAGAGCCCAGGTTGAGCAGTTCTTC. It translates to CASRAQVEQFF.

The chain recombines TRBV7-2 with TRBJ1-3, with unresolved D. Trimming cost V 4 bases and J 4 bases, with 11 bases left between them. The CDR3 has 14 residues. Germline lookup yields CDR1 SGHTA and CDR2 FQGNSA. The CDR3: CASSYGLEGNTIYF. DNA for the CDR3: TGTGCCAGCAGCTATGGCCTCGAAGGAAACACCATATATTTT.

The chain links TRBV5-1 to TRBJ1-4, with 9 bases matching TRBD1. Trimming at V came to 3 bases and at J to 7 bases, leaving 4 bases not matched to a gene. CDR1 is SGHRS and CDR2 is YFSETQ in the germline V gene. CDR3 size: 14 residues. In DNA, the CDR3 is TGCGCCAGCAGCTATGGGACAGGGAGTGAAAAACTGTTTTTT. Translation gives CASSYGTGSEKLFF. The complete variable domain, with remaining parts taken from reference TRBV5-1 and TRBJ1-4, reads KAGVTQTPRYLIKTRGQQVTLSCSPISGHRSVSWYQQTPGQGLQFLFEYFSETQRNKGNFPGRFSGRQFSNSRSEMNVSTLELGDSALYLCASSYGTGSEKLFFGSGTQLSVL.

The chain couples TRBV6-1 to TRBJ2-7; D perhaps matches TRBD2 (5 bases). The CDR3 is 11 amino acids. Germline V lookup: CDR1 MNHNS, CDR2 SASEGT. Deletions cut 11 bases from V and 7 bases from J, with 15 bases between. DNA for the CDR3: TGTGCCGCCAAACGAGGGCTTGAGCAGTACTTC. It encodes CAAKRGLEQYF.

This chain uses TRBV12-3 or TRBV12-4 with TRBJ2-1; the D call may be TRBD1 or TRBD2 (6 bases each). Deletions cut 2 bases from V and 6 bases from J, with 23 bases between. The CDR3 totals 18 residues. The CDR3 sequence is CASSLRGPGGVRRNEQFF. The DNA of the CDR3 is TGTGCCAGCAGTTTACGGGGACCCGGGGGCGTTCGCCGCAATGAGCAGTTCTTC.

The CDR3 spells CASELAGGETQYF. The CDR3 region has the DNA TGTGCTAGTGAGCTAGCGGGAGGAGAGACCCAGTACTTC. V usage is TRBV12-5 and J usage is TRBJ2-5; 11 bases line up with TRBD2. The V segment lost 7 bases and the J segment 4 bases; nucleotides outside the gene matches: 2. The CDR3 has 13 residues. Germline lookup yields CDR1 LGHNT and CDR2 FRNRAP. The variable domain in full, completed from reference TRBV12-5 and TRBJ2-5, reads DARVTQTPRHKVTEMGQEVTMRCQPILGHNTVFWYRQTMMQGLELLAYFRNRAPLDDSGMPKDRFSAEMPDATLATLKIQPSEPRDSAVYFCASELAGGETQYFGPGTRLLVL.

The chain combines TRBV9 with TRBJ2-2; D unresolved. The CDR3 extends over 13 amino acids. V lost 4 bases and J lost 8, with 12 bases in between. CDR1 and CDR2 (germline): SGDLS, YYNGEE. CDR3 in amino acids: CASSPWRAGELFF. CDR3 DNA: TGTGCCAGCAGCCCCTGGAGAGCGGGGGAGCTGTTTTTT.

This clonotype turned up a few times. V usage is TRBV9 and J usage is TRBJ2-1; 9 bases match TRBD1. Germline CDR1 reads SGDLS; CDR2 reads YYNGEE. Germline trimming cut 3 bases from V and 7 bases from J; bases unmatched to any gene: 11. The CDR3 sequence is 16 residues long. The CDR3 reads CASSASGTGWMNEQFF. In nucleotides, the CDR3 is TGTGCCAGCAGCGCCTCCGGGACAGGGTGGATGAATGAGCAGTTCTTC.

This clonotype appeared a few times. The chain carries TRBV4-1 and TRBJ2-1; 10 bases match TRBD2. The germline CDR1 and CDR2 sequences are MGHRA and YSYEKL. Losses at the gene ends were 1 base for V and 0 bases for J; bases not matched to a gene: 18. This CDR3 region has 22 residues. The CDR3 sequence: CASSQAGWISSGGLTSYNEQFF. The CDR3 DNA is TGCGCCAGCAGCCAAGCGGGGTGGATTTCTAGCGGGGGCCTTACCTCCTACAATGAGCAGTTCTTC.

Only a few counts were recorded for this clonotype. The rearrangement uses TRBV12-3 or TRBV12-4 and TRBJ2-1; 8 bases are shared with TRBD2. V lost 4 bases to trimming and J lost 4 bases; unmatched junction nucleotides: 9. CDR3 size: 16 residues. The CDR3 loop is CASSSHSGAQYNEQFF. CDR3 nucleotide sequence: TGTGCCAGCAGTTCCCATAGCGGGGCCCAGTACAATGAGCAGTTCTTC.

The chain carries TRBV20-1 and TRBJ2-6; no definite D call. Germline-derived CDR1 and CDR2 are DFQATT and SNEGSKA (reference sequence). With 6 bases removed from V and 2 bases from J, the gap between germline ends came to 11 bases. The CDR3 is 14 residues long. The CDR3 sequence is CSAPNKPGANVLTF. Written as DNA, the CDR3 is TGCAGTGCGCCTAACAAACCTGGGGCCAACGTCCTGACTTTC.

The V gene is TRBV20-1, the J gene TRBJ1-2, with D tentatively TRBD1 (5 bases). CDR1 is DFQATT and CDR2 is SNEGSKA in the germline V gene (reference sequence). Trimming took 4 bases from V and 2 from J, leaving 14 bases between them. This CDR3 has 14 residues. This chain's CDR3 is CSATRDGFNYGYTF. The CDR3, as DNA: TGCAGTGCTACAAGGGACGGATTCAACTATGGCTACACCTTC.

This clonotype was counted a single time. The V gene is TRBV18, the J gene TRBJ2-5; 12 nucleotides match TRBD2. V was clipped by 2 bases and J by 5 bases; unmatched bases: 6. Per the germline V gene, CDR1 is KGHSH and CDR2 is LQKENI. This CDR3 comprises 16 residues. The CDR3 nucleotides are TGTGCCAGCTCACCAAAACTAGCGGGAGGAGGCGAGACCCAGTACTTC. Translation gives CASSPKLAGGGETQYF. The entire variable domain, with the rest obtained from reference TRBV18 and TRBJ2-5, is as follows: NAGVMQNPRHLVRRRGQEARLRCSPMKGHSHVYWYRQLPEEGLKFMVYLQKENIIDESGMPKERFSAEFPKEGPSILRIQQVVRGDSAAYFCASSPKLAGGGETQYFGPGTRLLVL.

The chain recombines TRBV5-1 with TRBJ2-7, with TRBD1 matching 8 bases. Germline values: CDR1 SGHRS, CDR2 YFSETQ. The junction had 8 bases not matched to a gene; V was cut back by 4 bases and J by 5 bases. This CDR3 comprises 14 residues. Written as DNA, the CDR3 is TGCGCCAGCAGCGCCCAGGGGGCTAGTGACGAGCAGTACTTC. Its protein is CASSAQGASDEQYF.

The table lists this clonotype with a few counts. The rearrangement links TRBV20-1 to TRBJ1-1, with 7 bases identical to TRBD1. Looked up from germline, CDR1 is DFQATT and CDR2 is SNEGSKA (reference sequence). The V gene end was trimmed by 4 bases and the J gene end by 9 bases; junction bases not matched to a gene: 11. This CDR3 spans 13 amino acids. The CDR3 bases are TGCAGTGCTACGGACAGGACTCTTCGAAAAGCTTTCTTT. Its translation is CSATDRTLRKAFF.

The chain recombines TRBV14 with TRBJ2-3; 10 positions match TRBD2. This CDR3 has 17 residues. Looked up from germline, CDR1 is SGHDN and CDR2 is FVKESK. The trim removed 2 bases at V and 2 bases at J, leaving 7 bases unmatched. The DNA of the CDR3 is TGTGCCAGCAGCCAACCCGGACTAGCGGACCACACAGATACGCAGTATTTT. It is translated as CASSQPGLADHTDTQYF.

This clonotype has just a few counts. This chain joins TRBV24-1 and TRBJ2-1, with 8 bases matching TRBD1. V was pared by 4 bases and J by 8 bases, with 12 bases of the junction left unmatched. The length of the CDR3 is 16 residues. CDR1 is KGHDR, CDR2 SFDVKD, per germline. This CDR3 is CATSDTDRVLAHEQFF. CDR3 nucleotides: TGTGCCACCAGTGACACGGACAGGGTACTAGCCCATGAGCAGTTCTTC.

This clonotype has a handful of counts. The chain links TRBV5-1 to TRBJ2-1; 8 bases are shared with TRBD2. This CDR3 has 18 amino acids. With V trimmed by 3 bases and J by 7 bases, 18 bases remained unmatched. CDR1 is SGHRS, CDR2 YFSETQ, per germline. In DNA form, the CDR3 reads TGCGCCAGCAGCTACAGTGTAGCGGGACTAGGGTTGGAGAATGAGCAGTTCTTC. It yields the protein CASSYSVAGLGLENEQFF.